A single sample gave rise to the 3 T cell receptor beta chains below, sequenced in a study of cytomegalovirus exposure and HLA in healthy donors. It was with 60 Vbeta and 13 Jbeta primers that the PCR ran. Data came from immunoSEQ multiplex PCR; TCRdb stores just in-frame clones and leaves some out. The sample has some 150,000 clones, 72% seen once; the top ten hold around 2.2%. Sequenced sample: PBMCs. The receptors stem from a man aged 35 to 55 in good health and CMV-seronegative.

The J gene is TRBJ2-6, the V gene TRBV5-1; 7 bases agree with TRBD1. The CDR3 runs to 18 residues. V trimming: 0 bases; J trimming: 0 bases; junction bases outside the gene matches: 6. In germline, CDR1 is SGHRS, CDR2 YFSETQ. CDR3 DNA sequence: TGCGCCAGCAGCTTGGGAGGGACAGAGTTCTCTGGGGCCAACGTCCTGACTTTC. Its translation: CASSLGGTEFSGANVLTF.

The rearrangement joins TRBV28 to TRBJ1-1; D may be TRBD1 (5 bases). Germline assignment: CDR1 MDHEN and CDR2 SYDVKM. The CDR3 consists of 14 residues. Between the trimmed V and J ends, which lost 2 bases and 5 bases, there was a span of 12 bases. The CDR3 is CASSLPPGGTEAFF. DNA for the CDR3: TGTGCCAGCAGTTTACCGCCCGGGGGGACTGAAGCTTTCTTT.

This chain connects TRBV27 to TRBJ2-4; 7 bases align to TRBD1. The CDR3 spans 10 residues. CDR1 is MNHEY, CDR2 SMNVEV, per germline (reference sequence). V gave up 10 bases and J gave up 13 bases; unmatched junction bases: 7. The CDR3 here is CATQDRPQYF. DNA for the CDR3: TGTGCCACGCAGGACAGGCCCCAGTACTTC.